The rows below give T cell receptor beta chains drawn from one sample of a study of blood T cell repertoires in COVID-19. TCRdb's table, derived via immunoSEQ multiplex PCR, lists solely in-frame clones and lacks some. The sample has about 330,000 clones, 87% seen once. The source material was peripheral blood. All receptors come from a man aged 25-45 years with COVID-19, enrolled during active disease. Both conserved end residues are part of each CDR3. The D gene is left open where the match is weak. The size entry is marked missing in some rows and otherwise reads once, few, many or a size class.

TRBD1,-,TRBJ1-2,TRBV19,CASRRQGGLYGYTF,TGTGCCAGTAGACGACAGGGGGGGCTCTATGGCTACACCTTC
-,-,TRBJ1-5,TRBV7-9,CASSFYGVDQPQHF,TGTGCCAGCAGCTTTTACGGGGTGGATCAGCCCCAGCATTTT
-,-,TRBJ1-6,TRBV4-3,CASSQVRGYNSPLHF,TGCGCCAGCAGCCAAGTCAGGGGATACAATTCACCCCTCCACTTT
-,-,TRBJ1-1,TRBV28,CASSLQGYTEAFF,TGTGCCAGCAGTCTACAGGGATACACTGAAGCTTTCTTT
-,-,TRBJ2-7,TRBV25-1,CASSGYQTAGEQYF,TGTGCCAGCAGTGGGTACCAGACCGCGGGCGAGCAGTACTTC
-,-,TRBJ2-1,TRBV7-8,CASSGHPTANEQFF,TGTGCCAGCTCTGGGCACCCCACGGCGAATGAGCAGTTCTTC
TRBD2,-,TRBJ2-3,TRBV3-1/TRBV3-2,CASSQRELDTQYF,TGTGCCAGCAGCCAGCGGGAGCTGGATACGCAGTATTTT
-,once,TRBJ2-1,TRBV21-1,CASSKGPGQGHNEQFF,TGTGCCAGCAGCAAAGGCCCCGGACAGGGGCACAATGAGCAGTTCTTC
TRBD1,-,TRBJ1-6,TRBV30,CAWDRGDSPLHF,TGTGCCTGGGACAGGGGGGATTCACCCCTCCACTTT
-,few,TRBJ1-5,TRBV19,CASSLARISNQPQHF,TGTGCCAGTAGTTTGGCGAGGATCAGCAATCAGCCCCAGCATTTT
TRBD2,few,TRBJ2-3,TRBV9,CASSALAGGQGVLGTDTQYF,TGTGCCAGCAGCGCCCTAGCGGGGGGGCAGGGCGTCCTCGGCACAGATACGCAGTATTTT
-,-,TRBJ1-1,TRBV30,CAWSVRGLPNTEAFF,TGTGCCTGGAGTGTACGAGGGCTACCGAACACTGAAGCTTTCTTT
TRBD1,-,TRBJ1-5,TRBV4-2,CASSQDVTGGLQHF,TGTGCCAGCAGCCAAGACGTAACAGGGGGTCTCCAGCATTTT
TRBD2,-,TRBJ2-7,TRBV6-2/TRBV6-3,CASSLAGLAGYEQYF,TGTGCCAGCAGCCTCGCGGGACTAGCGGGTTACGAGCAGTACTTC
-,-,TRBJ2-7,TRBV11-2,CASSFTGLYEQYF,TGTGCCAGCAGCTTCACAGGGCTTTACGAGCAGTACTTC
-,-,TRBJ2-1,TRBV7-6,CASSPRTVIAYNEQFF,TGTGCCAGCAGCCCGCGGACTGTAATAGCCTACAATGAGCAGTTCTTC
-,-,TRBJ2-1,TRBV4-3,CASSQDRSGGRHNEQFF,TGCGCCAGCAGCCAAGATCGGAGTGGCGGGCGCCACAATGAGCAGTTCTTC
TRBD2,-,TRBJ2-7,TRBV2,CASSIGGGYEQYF,TGTGCCAGCAGTATCGGGGGGGGCTACGAGCAGTACTTC
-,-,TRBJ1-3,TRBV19,CASTPKVTGTGNTIYF,TGTGCCAGTACCCCCAAGGTCACAGGGACTGGAAACACCATATATTTT
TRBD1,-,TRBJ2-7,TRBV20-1,CSASSPGTGTYEQYF,TGCAGTGCTAGTTCCCCCGGGACAGGGACCTACGAGCAGTACTTC
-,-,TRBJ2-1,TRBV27,CASRIQRDNEQFF,TGTGCCAGCAGGATCCAGCGGGACAATGAGCAGTTCTTC
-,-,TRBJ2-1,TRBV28,CASSFSPDNEQFF,TGTGCCAGCAGTTTTAGTCCGGACAATGAGCAGTTCTTC
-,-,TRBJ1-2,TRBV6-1,CASSEFHGGGWGYTF,TGTGCCAGCAGTGAATTTCATGGGGGGGGCTGGGGCTACACCTTC
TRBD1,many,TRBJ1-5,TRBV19,CASSKDRGLLF,TGTGCCAGTAGTAAAGACAGGGGCCTCCTTTTT
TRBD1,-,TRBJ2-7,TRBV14,CASSQVSLGQGAYEQYF,TGTGCCAGCAGCCAAGTGAGTCTGGGACAGGGAGCCTACGAGCAGTACTTC
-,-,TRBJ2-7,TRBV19,CASSYTGIYEQYF,TGTGCCAGTAGTTATACAGGGATCTACGAGCAGTACTTC
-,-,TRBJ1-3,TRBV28,CASSLQTYLSGNTIYF,TGTGCCAGCAGTCTCCAGACATATCTTTCTGGAAACACCATATATTTT
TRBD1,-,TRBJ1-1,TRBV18,CASSPTGGEAFF,TGTGCCAGCTCACCGACAGGGGGTGAAGCTTTCTTT
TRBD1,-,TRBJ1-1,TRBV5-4,CASSPGTGVNTEAFF,TGTGCCAGCAGCCCGGGGACAGGGGTGAACACTGAAGCTTTCTTT
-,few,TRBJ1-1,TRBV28,CASRSQGGVMNTEAFF,TGTGCCAGCAGATCGCAGGGAGGGGTCATGAACACTGAAGCTTTCTTT
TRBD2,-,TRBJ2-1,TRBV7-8,CASSLRRLADNEQFF,TGTGCCAGCAGCTTACGTCGACTAGCGGACAATGAGCAGTTCTTC
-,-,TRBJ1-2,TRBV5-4,CASRLDRGQTHYGYTF,TGTGCCAGCAGATTAGATAGAGGGCAGACCCATTATGGCTACACCTTC
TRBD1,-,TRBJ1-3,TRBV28,CASSLAPSGTGGNTIYF,TGTGCCAGCAGTCTCGCACCATCCGGGACAGGGGGAAACACCATATATTTT
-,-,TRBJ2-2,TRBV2,CASRLVSTGELFF,TGTGCCAGTCGACTAGTTTCCACCGGGGAGCTGTTTTTT
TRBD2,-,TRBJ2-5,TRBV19,CASSISASGGQYF,TGTGCCAGTAGTATTTCAGCTAGCGGGGGGCAGTACTTC
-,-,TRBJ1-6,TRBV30,CAWSWPGSPLHF,TGTGCCTGGAGTTGGCCGGGATCACCCCTCCACTTT
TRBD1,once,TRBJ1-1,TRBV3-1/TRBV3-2,CASSRRGTAEEAFF,TGTGCCAGCAGCCGCCGCGGGACAGCCGAGGAAGCTTTCTTT
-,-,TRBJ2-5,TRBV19,CASSTSGVEETQYF,TGTGCCAGTAGTACATCAGGGGTGGAAGAGACCCAGTACTTC
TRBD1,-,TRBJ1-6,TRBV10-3,CAISTGTEGSPLHF,TGTGCCATCAGTACCGGGACAGAGGGGTCACCCCTCCACTTT
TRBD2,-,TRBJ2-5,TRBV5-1,CASSLTSGGGETQYF,TGCGCCAGCAGCTTGACTAGCGGGGGGGGAGAGACCCAGTACTTC
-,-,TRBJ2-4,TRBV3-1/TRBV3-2,CASSQDRGNIQYF,TGTGCCAGCAGCCAAGACAGGGGAAACATTCAGTACTTC
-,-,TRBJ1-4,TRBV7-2,CASSEGSGGYEKLFF,TGTGCCAGCAGCGAGGGATCGGGGGGATATGAAAAACTGTTTTTT
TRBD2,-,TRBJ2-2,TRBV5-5,CASSFRGANTGELFF,TGTGCCAGCAGCTTTCGGGGGGCGAACACCGGGGAGCTGTTTTTT
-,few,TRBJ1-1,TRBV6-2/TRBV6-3,CASSYVAEAFF,TGTGCCAGCAGTTACGTCGCTGAAGCTTTCTTT
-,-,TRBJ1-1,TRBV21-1,CASTLQPNTEAFF,TGTGCCAGCACCCTACAGCCGAACACTGAAGCTTTCTTT
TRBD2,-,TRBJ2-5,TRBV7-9,CASSLLGLEQETQYF,TGTGCCAGCAGCCTATTGGGACTAGAGCAAGAGACCCAGTACTTC
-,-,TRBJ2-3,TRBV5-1,CASSLAGWGDTQYF,TGCGCCAGCAGCTTGGCGGGGTGGGGAGATACGCAGTATTTT
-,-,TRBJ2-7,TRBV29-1,CSVGRTLSSYEQYF,TGCAGCGTGGGTCGGACATTGAGCTCCTACGAGCAGTACTTC
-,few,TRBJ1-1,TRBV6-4,CASSDTPGHTSEAFF,TGTGCCAGCAGTGATACACCGGGACACACTTCTGAAGCTTTCTTT
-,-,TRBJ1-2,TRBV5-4,CASSLYLTDYGYTF,TGTGCCAGCAGCTTGTATCTGACAGATTATGGCTACACCTTC
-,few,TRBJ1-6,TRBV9,CASSVQRYNSPLHF,TGTGCCAGCAGCGTCCAACGGTATAATTCACCCCTCCACTTT